This T cell receptor beta chain was observed in a study of blood T cells in healthy people across ages. Then a second PCR, running about 6 to 12 cycles, was carried out with a sample-barcoded 5' primer and a J-beta primer mix. TCRdb redid the calling of the 5' RACE reads with MiXCR, one entry per CDR3 protein. The sample holds about 1.5 million distinct CDR3 sequences, 40% to 45% seen once. Germline-derived CDR1 and CDR2 are LGHNT and FRNRAP. The CDR3 runs 16 residues. V gave up 6 bases and J gave up 2 bases; unmatched junction bases: 10. Sequenced: blood. The source of this sequence is a woman between 18 and 29 years old in good health. V is TRBV12-5 and J is TRBJ2-5; TRBD2 agrees at 9 bases. CDR3 nucleotides: TGTGCTAGTGGCCCCCGCCCAGCGGGGGGTCAAGAGACCCAGTACTTC. Amino acids: CASGPRPAGGQETQYF.